The 21 T cell receptor beta chains below come from one sample, sequenced in a study of cytomegalovirus exposure and HLA in healthy donors. The PCR was carried out with 60 Vbeta primers and 13 Jbeta primers. Sequencing was performed with immunoSEQ multiplex PCR; in TCRdb, only in-frame clones are kept and a portion is missing. The table lists 100,000 to 150,000 clones. The sequencing sample was made of PBMCs. The receptor source for this set is a man aged 40-49 years in good health and CMV-seronegative.

The chain is built from TRBV5-1 and TRBJ2-3, with 7 bases matching TRBD2. The trim removed 0 bases at V and 3 bases at J, leaving 4 bases unmatched. Germline CDR1 SGHRS, CDR2 YFSETQ. The length of the CDR3 is 15 residues. The CDR3 DNA follows: TGCGCCAGCAGCTTGGCCGGGGGGTTTACAGATACGCAGTATTTT. Its translation: CASSLAGGFTDTQYF.

J is TRBJ2-2 and V is TRBV7-2; D gene uncertain. The germline V and J ends were trimmed by 6 bases and 0 bases, with 11 bases remaining between them. This CDR3 contains 15 residues. CDR1 is SGHTA and CDR2 is FQGNSA in the germline V gene. The CDR3 region has the DNA TGTGCCAGCAGTCCGACAAGGACGAACACCGGGGAGCTGTTTTTT. It codes for CASSPTRTNTGELFF.

This chain links TRBV7-9 with TRBJ2-3; 8 bases agree with TRBD2. The CDR3 runs 15 residues. The germline CDR1 and CDR2 sequences are SEHNR and FQNEAQ (reference sequence). The trim removed 1 base at V and 8 bases at J, leaving 8 bases unmatched. The CDR3 region is CASSLEGTSSATQYF. Written as DNA, the CDR3 is TGTGCCAGCAGCTTAGAGGGGACTAGTTCGGCTACGCAGTATTTT.

In the case of this clone: A read error may produce the germline difference seen at one junction end. The V gene is TRBV29-1, the J gene TRBJ1-2; 7 bases are shared with TRBD1. CDR3 length: 8 amino acids. Germline values: CDR1 SQVTM, CDR2 ANQGSEA. This CDR3 reads CSARGDDF. The DNA for the CDR3 is TGCAGCGCCAGGGGGGACGACTTC.

This chain connects TRBV5-1 to TRBJ2-2; TRBD1 matches 7 bases. Trimming removed 4 bases from V and 4 bases from J; junction bases left unmatched: 7. This CDR3 has 15 amino acids. The germline V gene has CDR1 SGHRS and CDR2 YFSETQ. The CDR3 nucleotides are TGCGCCAGCAGCCCTGGACAGGTCCCCACCGGGGAGCTGTTTTTT. This translates into CASSPGQVPTGELFF.

This chain connects TRBV5-1 to TRBJ1-4; a possible D gene is TRBD1 (5 bases). V lost 0 bases and J lost 7, with 10 bases in between. The germline gives CDR1 SGHRS, CDR2 YFSETQ. This CDR3 spans 14 amino acids. The CDR3, as DNA: TGCGCCAGCAGCTTGGAGGGGATAGGTGAAAAACTGTTTTTT. Amino acid sequence: CASSLEGIGEKLFF.

The chain has TRBV2 and TRBJ1-1; a possible D gene is TRBD1 (6 bases). The germline V and J ends were trimmed by 9 bases and 4 bases, with 18 bases remaining between them. The germline CDR1 and CDR2 sequences are SNHLY and FYNNEI. CDR3 length: 14 amino acids. CDR3 coding DNA: TGTGCCAGTACGATCGCGGGGGGCGGCACTGAAGCTTTCTTT. This encodes CASTIAGGGTEAFF.

The chain joins TRBV2 to TRBJ2-1; 7 bases align to TRBD2. CDR3 length: 15 amino acids. V gave up 8 bases and J gave up 4 bases; unmatched junction bases: 11. CDR1 and CDR2 (germline): SNHLY, FYNNEI. The chain's CDR3 is CASGGVAGPYNEQFF. CDR3 coding DNA: TGTGCCAGCGGGGGGGTAGCGGGTCCTTACAATGAGCAGTTCTTC.

The rearrangement uses TRBV11-3 and TRBJ2-3, with a possible D match to TRBD1 (5 bases). The V end lost 2 bases, the J end lost 4 bases, and 10 bases lay between the germline ends. This CDR3 has 14 residues. CDR1 is SGHNT and CDR2 is YENEEA in the germline V gene. CDR3 coding DNA: TGTGCCAGCAGCTTACAGGGTCTCGCAGATACGCAGTATTTT. Protein: CASSLQGLADTQYF.

The chain couples TRBV6-6 to TRBJ2-5; TRBD1 might be the D (5 bases). The closer fit of TRBJ2-7 to the DNA end suggests the J call may be wrong. Per the germline V gene, CDR1 is MNHNY and CDR2 is SVGAGI (reference sequence). CDR3 length equals 14 residues. This CDR3 reads CASSYGAGYYEQYF. In DNA form, the CDR3 reads TGTGCCAGCAGTTATGGGGCAGGGTACTACGAGCAGTACTTC.

The chain is built from TRBV27 and TRBJ1-2; 9 bases are shared with TRBD1. V trimming: 4 bases; J trimming: 8 bases; junction bases outside the gene matches: 14. Germline-derived CDR1 and CDR2 are MNHEY and SMNVEV (reference sequence). The CDR3 is 16 residues long. CDR3 nucleotides: TGTGCCAGCAGTTCCCGGGACAGGGTATTCCCCGACGGCTACACCTTC. Amino acids: CASSSRDRVFPDGYTF.

V gene TRBV10-2 combines with J gene TRBJ2-7; D not certain. CDR3 length: 14 amino acids. Trimming pared 2 bases from V and 0 bases from J, leaving 8 bases between. Per germline, CDR1 WSHSY and CDR2 SAAADI. CDR3 in DNA: TGCGCCAGCAGTGAGCACTGGAGCTCCTACGAGCAGTACTTC. Translating it yields CASSEHWSSYEQYF.

The chain uses TRBV5-6 and TRBJ1-2; 7 bases line up with TRBD1. With V trimmed by 0 bases and J by 4 bases, 3 bases remained unmatched. From germline, CDR1 is SGHDT and CDR2 YYEEEE. The CDR3 consists of 14 residues. The CDR3 DNA is TGTGCCAGCAGCTTGGGCCGGGACAGCTATGGCTACACCTTC. Protein: CASSLGRDSYGYTF.

The V and J genes are TRBV6-5 and TRBJ1-1, with a weak D call TRBD1 (5 bases). Germline CDR1 MNHEY, CDR2 SVGAGI. The length of the CDR3 is 15 residues. V was shortened by 0 bases and J by 4 bases, with 12 bases between the two germline ends. The CDR3 here is CASSYSKGRGTEAFF. The CDR3 bases are TGTGCCAGCAGTTACTCCAAGGGGCGGGGCACTGAAGCTTTCTTT.

As regards this clone: Other DNA sequences in the same sample also yield this CDR3. V gene TRBV7-2 combines with J gene TRBJ2-5, with 7 bases aligning to TRBD2. V shed 5 bases and J 1 base; nucleotides not matched to a gene: 7. Germline values: CDR1 SGHTA, CDR2 FQGNSA. The CDR3 has 15 residues. The CDR3 nucleotides are TGTGCCAGCAGCGCTCATCTAGCGGCCCAAGAGACCCAGTACTTC. Translated: CASSAHLAAQETQYF.

V and J are TRBV5-4 and TRBJ1-6; tentative D call: TRBD1 (5 bases). The V end was cut by 0 bases, the J end by 7 bases, with 8 bases between. The CDR3 is 14 residues long. Germline CDR1 reads SGHNT; CDR2 reads YYREEE (reference sequence). The CDR3 protein is CASSLDRTNSPLHF. DNA of the CDR3: TGTGCCAGCAGCTTGGACAGGACCAATTCACCCCTCCACTTT.

The rearrangement links TRBV29-1 to TRBJ2-1; TRBD2 matches 13 bases. Germline CDR1 reads SQVTM; CDR2 reads ANQGSEA. V was pared by 6 bases and J by 5 bases, with 7 bases of the junction left unmatched. The CDR3 is 15 amino acids. CDR3 residues: CSVDRGTSGNNEQFF. CDR3 in DNA: TGCAGCGTCGACAGAGGGACTAGCGGGAACAATGAGCAGTTCTTC.

The J gene is TRBJ2-2, the V gene TRBV6-4; D is ambiguous. The V end was cut by 4 bases, the J end by 0 bases, with 9 bases between. Per germline, CDR1 MRHNA and CDR2 SNTAGT. The CDR3 runs 15 residues. The CDR3 is CASSGPTTNTGELFF. The CDR3 coding sequence is TGTGCCAGCAGTGGACCCACTACGAACACCGGGGAGCTGTTTTTT.

V usage is TRBV11-2 and J usage is TRBJ2-1; 7 positions agree with TRBD2. The V segment lost 2 bases and the J segment 9 bases; nucleotides outside the gene matches: 1. The CDR3 length is 12 residues. Germline CDR1 is SGHAT and CDR2 is FQNNGV. CDR3 loop: CASSLSGVEQFF. The CDR3 region has the DNA TGTGCCAGCAGCTTAAGCGGGGTTGAGCAGTTCTTC.

V gene TRBV28 combines with J gene TRBJ1-5, with D maybe TRBD1 (6 bases). The CDR3 has 14 amino acids. V lost 8 bases and J lost 6, with 17 bases in between. Germline CDR1 MDHEN, CDR2 SYDVKM. The CDR3 DNA sequence: TGTGCCAGCCTTGGGGGCCAGCGTGGTCAGCCCCAGCATTTT. Amino acid sequence: CASLGGQRGQPQHF.

The rearrangement uses TRBV5-1 and TRBJ2-7; 10 nucleotides match TRBD2. Germline V gives CDR1 SGHRS, CDR2 YFSETQ. V was clipped by 3 bases and J by 3 bases; unmatched bases: 9. The CDR3 has 16 amino acids. The CDR3 is CASSWDSLAGVYEQYF. CDR3 coding DNA: TGCGCCAGCAGCTGGGACTCCCTAGCGGGAGTCTACGAGCAGTACTTC.